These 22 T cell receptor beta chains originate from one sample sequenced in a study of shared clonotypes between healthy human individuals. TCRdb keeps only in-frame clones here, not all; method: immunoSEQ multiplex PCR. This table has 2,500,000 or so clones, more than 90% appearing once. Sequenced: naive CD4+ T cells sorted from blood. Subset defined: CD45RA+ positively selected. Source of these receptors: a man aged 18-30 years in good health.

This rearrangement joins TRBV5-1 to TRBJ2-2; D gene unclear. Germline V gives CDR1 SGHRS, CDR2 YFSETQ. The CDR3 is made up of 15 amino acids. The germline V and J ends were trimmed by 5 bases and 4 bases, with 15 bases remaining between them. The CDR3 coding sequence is TGCGCCAGCAGAGTATTAGGGTCGTCCACCGGGGAGCTGTTTTTT. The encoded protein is CASRVLGSSTGELFF.

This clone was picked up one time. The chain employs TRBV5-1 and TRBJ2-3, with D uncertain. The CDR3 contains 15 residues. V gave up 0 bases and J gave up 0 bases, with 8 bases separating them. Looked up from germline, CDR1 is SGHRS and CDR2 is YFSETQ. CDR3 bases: TGCGCCAGCAGCTTGGCCATGCTTAGCACAGATACGCAGTATTTT. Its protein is CASSLAMLSTDTQYF.

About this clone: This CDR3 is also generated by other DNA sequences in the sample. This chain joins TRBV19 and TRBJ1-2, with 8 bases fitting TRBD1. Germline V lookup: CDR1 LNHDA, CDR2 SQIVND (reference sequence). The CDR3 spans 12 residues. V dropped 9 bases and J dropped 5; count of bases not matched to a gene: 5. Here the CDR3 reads CASSDRGYGYTF. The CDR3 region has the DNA TGTGCCAGCTCCGACAGGGGATATGGCTACACCTTC.

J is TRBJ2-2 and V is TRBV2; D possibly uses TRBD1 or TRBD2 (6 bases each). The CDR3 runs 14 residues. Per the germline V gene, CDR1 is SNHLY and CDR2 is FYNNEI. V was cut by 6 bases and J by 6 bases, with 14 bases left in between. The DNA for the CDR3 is TGTGCCAGCAGCGAAATTCGGGGGCCCGGGGAGCTGTTTTTT. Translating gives CASSEIRGPGELFF. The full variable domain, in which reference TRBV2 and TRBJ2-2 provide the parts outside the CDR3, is EPEVTQTPSHQVTQMGQEVILRCVPISNHLYFYWYRQILGQKVEFLVSFYNNEISEKSEIFDDQFSVERPDGSNFTLKIRSTKLEDSAMYFCASSEIRGPGELFFGEGSRLTVL.

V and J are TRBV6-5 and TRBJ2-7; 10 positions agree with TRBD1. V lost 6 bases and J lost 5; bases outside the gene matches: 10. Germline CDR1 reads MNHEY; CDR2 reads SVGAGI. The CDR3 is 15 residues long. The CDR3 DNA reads TGTGCCAGCAGGGGTTTGGGACAGGGGACCGACGAGCAGTACTTC. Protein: CASRGLGQGTDEQYF.

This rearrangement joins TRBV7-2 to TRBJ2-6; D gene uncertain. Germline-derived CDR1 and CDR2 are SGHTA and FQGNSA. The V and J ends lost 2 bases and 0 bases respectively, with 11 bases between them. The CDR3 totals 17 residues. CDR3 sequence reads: CASSLNGRVSGANVLTF. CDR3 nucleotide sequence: TGTGCCAGCAGCTTAAATGGAAGGGTCTCTGGGGCCAACGTCCTGACTTTC.

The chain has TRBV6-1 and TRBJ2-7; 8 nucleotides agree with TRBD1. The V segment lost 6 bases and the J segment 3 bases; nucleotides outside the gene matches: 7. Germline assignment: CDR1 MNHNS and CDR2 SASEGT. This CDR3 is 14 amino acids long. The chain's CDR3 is CASSSTGGVYEQYF. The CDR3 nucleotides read TGTGCCAGCAGCAGTACAGGGGGAGTCTACGAGCAGTACTTC.

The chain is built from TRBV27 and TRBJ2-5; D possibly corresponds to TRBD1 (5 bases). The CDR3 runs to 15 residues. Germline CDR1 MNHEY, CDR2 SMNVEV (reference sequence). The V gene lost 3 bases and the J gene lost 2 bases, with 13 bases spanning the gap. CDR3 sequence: CASSFLQGRQETQYF. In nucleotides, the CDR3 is TGTGCCAGCAGTTTCCTCCAGGGCCGGCAAGAGACCCAGTACTTC.

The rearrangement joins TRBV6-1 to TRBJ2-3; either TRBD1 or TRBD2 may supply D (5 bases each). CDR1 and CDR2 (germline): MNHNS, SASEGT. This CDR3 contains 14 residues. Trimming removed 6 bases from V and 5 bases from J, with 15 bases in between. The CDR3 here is CASSWAGTIDTQYF. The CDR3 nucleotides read TGTGCCAGCAGCTGGGCAGGGACGATAGATACGCAGTATTTT.

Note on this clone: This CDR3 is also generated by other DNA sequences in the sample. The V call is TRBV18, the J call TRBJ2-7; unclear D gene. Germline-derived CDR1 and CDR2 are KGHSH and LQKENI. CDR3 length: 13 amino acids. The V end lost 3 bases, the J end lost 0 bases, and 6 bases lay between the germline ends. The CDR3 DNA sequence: TGTGCCAGCTCACCGGGCACCTCCTACGAGCAGTACTTC. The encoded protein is CASSPGTSYEQYF.

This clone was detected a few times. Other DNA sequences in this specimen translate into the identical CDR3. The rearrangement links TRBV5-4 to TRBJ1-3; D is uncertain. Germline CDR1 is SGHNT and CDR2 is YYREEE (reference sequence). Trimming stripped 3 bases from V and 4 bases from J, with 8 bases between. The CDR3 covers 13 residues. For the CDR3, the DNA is TGTGCCAGCAGCTCTCCGGGCGGAAACACCATATATTTT. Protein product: CASSSPGGNTIYF. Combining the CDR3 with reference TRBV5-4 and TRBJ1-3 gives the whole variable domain ETGVTQSPTHLIKTRGQQVTLRCSSQSGHNTVSWYQQALGQGPQFIFQYYREEENGRGNFPPRFSGLQFPNYSSELNVNALELDDSALYLCASSSPGGNTIYFGEGSWLTVV.

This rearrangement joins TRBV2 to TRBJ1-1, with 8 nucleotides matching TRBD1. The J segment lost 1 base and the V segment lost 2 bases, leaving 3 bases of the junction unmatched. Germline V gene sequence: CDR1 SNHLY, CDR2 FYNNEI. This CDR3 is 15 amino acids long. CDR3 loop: CASSEFGQGNTEAFF. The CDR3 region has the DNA TGTGCCAGCAGTGAATTCGGACAGGGGAACACTGAAGCTTTCTTT.

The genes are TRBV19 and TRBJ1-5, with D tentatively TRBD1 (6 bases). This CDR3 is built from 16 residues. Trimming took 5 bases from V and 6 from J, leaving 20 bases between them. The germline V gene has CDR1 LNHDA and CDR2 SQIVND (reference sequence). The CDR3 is CASSAHTGKVGQPQHF. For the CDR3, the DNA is TGTGCCAGTAGTGCTCATACAGGGAAGGTTGGTCAGCCCCAGCATTTT.

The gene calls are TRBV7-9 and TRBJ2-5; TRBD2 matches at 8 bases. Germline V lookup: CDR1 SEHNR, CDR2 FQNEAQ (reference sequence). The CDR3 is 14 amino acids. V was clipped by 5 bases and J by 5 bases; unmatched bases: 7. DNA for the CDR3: TGTGCCAGCAGCCCAAGCGGGAGTCGGGAGACCCAGTACTTC. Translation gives CASSPSGSRETQYF. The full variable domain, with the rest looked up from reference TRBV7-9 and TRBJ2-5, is DTGVSQNPRHKITKRGQNVTFRCDPISEHNRLYWYRQTLGQGPEFLTYFQNEAQLEKSRLLSDRFSAERPKGSFSTLEIQRTEQGDSAMYLCASSPSGSRETQYFGPGTRLLVL.

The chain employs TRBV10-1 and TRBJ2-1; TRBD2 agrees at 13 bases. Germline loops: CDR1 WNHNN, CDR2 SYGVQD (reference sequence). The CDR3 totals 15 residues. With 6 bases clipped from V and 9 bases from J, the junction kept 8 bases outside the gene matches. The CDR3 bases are TGCGCCAGCAGCGCGACTAGCGGGGGGTTTGCTGAGCAGTTCTTC. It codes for CASSATSGGFAEQFF.

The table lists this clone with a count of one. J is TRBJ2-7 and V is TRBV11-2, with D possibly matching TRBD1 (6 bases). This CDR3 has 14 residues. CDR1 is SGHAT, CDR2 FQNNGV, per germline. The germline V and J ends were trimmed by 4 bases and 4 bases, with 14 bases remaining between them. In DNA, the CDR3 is TGTGCCAGCAGCTCGACAGGTGTGGGGTACGAGCAGTACTTC. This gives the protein CASSSTGVGYEQYF.

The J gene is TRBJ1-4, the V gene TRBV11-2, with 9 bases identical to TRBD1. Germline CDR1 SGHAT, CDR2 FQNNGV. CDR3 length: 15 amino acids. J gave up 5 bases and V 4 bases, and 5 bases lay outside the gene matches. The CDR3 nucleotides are TGTGCCAGCAGCTGGACTGGACAGGGGAATGAAAAACTGTTTTTT. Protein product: CASSWTGQGNEKLFF.

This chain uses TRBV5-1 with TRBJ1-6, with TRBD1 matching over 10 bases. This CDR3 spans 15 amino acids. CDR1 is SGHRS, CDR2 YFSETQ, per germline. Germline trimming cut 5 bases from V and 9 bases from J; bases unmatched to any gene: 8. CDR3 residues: CASSRRTGGASPLHF. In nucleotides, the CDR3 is TGCGCCAGCAGTCGTCGGACAGGGGGTGCTTCACCCCTCCACTTT.

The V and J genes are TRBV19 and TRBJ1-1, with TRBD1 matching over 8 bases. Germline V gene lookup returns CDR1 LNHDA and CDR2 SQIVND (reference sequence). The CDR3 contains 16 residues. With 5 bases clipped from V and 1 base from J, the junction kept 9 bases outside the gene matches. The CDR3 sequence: CASSSSGQGRNTEAFF. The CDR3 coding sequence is TGTGCCAGTAGTTCCTCAGGACAGGGCAGGAACACTGAAGCTTTCTTT.

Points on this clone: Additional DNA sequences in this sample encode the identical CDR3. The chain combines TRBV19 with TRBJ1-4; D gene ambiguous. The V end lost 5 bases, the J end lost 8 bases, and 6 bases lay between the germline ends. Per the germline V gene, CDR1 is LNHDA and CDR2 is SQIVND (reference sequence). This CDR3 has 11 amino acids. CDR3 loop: CASSVGEKLFF. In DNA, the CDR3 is TGTGCCAGTAGTGTCGGAGAAAAACTGTTTTTT. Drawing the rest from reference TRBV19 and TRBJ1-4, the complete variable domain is DGGITQSPKYLFRKEGQNVTLSCEQNLNHDAMYWYRQDPGQGLRLIYYSQIVNDFQKGDIAEGYSVSREKKESFPLTVTSAQKNPTAFYLCASSVGEKLFFGSGTQLSVL.

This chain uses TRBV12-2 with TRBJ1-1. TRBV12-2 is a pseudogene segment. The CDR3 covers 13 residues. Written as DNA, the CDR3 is TGTGCAAGTCGCTTAATCGAGAACACTGAAGCTTTCTTT. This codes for CASRLIENTEAFF.

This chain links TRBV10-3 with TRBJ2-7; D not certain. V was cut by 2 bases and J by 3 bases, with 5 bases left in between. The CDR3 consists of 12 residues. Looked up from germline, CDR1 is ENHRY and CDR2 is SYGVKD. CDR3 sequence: CAISEAYYEQYF. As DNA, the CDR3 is TGTGCCATCAGTGAGGCCTACTACGAGCAGTACTTC.